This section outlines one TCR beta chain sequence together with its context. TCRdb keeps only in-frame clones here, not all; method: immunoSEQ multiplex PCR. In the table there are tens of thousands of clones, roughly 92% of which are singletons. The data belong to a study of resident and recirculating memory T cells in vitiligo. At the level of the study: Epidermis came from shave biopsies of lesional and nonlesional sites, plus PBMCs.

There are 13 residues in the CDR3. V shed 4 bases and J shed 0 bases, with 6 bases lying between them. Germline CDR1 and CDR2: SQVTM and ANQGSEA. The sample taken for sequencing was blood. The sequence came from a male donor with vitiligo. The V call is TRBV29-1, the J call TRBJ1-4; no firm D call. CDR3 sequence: CSVVLATNEKLFF. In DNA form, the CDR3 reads TGCAGCGTTGTGTTAGCAACTAATGAAAAACTGTTTTTT.